One sample yielded the 27 T cell receptor beta chains listed below, sequenced in a study of blood T cell repertoires in COVID-19. Repertoires were generated with immunoSEQ multiplex PCR, while TCRdb's copy carries only in-frame clones and drops some. The profile shows about 270,000 clones, approximately 91% of them singletons. Input material: PBMCs or T cells enriched from blood (not recorded which). The receptors originated from a woman between 35 and 50 years old with acute COVID-19.

The chain recombines TRBV6-5 with TRBJ1-5; 9 nucleotides agree with TRBD1. V shed 6 bases and J 6 bases; nucleotides not matched to a gene: 3. This CDR3 region has 13 residues. Germline V gives CDR1 MNHEY, CDR2 SVGAGI. The CDR3 DNA is TGTGCCAGCAGACTGACAGGGGGTCAGCCCCAGCATTTT. This encodes CASRLTGGQPQHF.

There are a few counts of this clone. The chain links TRBV6-5 to TRBJ2-2, with 9 positions matching TRBD1. Trimming removed 11 bases from V and 4 bases from J; junction bases left unmatched: 8. From germline, CDR1 is MNHEY and CDR2 SVGAGI. The CDR3 runs to 14 residues. CDR3 sequence (DNA): TGTGCCTCCCGACGGGACAGGGTCACCGGGGAGCTGTTTTTT. This gives the protein CASRRDRVTGELFF.

The chain carries TRBV12-5 and TRBJ2-7; 9 bases map to TRBD1. V shed 0 bases, J shed 0 bases, and the junction held 12 bases outside the gene matches. This CDR3 spans 19 amino acids. The germline gives CDR1 LGHNT, CDR2 FRNRAP. CDR3: CASGLVRRTGADSSYEQYF. CDR3 bases: TGTGCTAGTGGTTTGGTACGAAGGACAGGGGCCGACAGCTCCTACGAGCAGTACTTC.

The chain uses TRBV5-1 and TRBJ2-6, with 9 nucleotides matching TRBD1. Per the germline V gene, CDR1 is SGHRS and CDR2 is YFSETQ. Losses at the gene ends were 4 bases for V and 0 bases for J; bases not matched to a gene: 11. There are 19 residues in the CDR3. The CDR3 region has the DNA TGCGCCAGCAGCCGTTTTCCGGGACAGGGAAACTCTGGGGCCAACGTCCTGACTTTC. Translation: CASSRFPGQGNSGANVLTF.

The chain links TRBV7-9 to TRBJ2-7, with TRBD1 identical over 10 bases. The CDR3 contains 15 residues. V trimming: 4 bases; J trimming: 0 bases; junction bases outside the gene matches: 3. The germline V gene has CDR1 SEHNR and CDR2 FQNEAQ (reference sequence). CDR3 residues: CASSSGQGISYEQYF. DNA of the CDR3: TGTGCCAGCAGCTCGGGACAGGGGATCTCCTACGAGCAGTACTTC. Together with reference TRBV7-9 and TRBJ2-7, the CDR3 gives the full variable domain: DTGVSQNPRHKITKRGQNVTFRCDPISEHNRLYWYRQTLGQGPEFLTYFQNEAQLEKSRLLSDRFSAERPKGSFSTLEIQRTEQGDSAMYLCASSSGQGISYEQYFGPGTRLTVT.

Here the CDR3 DNA reads TGCAGTGCTAGTTATCCTAGCGGGAGATACAATGAGCAGTTCTTC. The encoded protein is CSASYPSGRYNEQFF. The V and J genes are TRBV20-1 and TRBJ2-1, with 10 bases aligning to TRBD2. V was pared by 3 bases and J by 4 bases, with 6 bases of the junction left unmatched. This CDR3 spans 15 amino acids. In germline, CDR1 is DFQATT, CDR2 SNEGSKA (reference sequence).

CDR3 residues: CASSSLDRGYEQYF. DNA of the CDR3: TGTGCCAGCAGTTCCCTGGACAGGGGCTACGAGCAGTACTTC. The chain joins TRBV6-2 or TRBV6-3 to TRBJ2-7; TRBD1 matches 9 bases. This CDR3 is built from 14 residues. Trimming at V came to 4 bases and at J to 3 bases, leaving 4 bases not matched to a gene. Germline loops: CDR1 MNHEY, CDR2 SVGEGT.

V gene TRBV7-9 combines with J gene TRBJ1-1; 8 bases align to TRBD1. The CDR3 extends over 13 amino acids. Germline-derived CDR1 and CDR2 are SEHNR and FQNEAQ (reference sequence). With 5 bases clipped from V and 4 bases from J, the junction kept 3 bases outside the gene matches. CDR3 sequence reads: CASSNRGGTEAFF. DNA of the CDR3: TGTGCCAGCAGCAACAGGGGGGGCACTGAAGCTTTCTTT.

This clone was observed a few times. The chain employs TRBV4-3 and TRBJ2-7, with TRBD1 matching 12 bases. There are 15 residues in the CDR3. Germline V gene data show CDR1 as LGHNA and CDR2 as YSLEER. Unmatched junction bases numbered 5, after V lost 4 bases and J lost 4 bases. CDR3 DNA: TGCGCCAGCAGCCGAGGGACAGGGGGCGATTACGAGCAGTACTTC. This gives the protein CASSRGTGGDYEQYF.

This chain links TRBV5-8 with TRBJ2-4; weak D call: TRBD2 (5 bases). This CDR3 comprises 15 residues. V was cut by 4 bases and J by 1 base, with 12 bases left in between. Looked up from germline, CDR1 is SGHTS and CDR2 is YDEGEE. The CDR3 region has the DNA TGTGCCAGCAGCCGCCGGGATATTGCCAAAAACATTCAGTACTTC. Translation: CASSRRDIAKNIQYF.

V is TRBV6-2 or TRBV6-3 and J is TRBJ1-5, with 8 bases matching TRBD1. The CDR3 contains 16 residues. J lost 2 bases, V lost 4 bases, and 7 bases had no gene match. CDR1 and CDR2 (germline): MNHEY, SVGEGT. The chain's CDR3 is CASSSYSGQGNQPQHF. The CDR3 DNA reads as TGTGCCAGCAGTTCCTACTCGGGACAGGGCAATCAGCCCCAGCATTTT.

The chain has TRBV9 and TRBJ1-4; 9 bases are shared with TRBD1. This CDR3 is built from 16 residues. Germline V gene lookup returns CDR1 SGDLS and CDR2 YYNGEE. The V and J ends lost 0 bases and 3 bases, in that order; junction bases with no gene match: 3. CDR3 bases: TGTGCCAGCAGCGTAGCGGGACAGGGCTCTAATGAAAAACTGTTTTTT. Its translation: CASSVAGQGSNEKLFF.

This clone was recorded a few times. The chain joins TRBV19 to TRBJ2-7, with TRBD2 matching 10 bases. The CDR3 has 14 amino acids. V was pared by 5 bases and J by 7 bases, with 8 bases of the junction left unmatched. The germline V gene has CDR1 LNHDA and CDR2 SQIVND (reference sequence). The CDR3 reads CASSLTGTSVEQYF. CDR3 nucleotide sequence: TGTGCCAGTAGTTTAACAGGGACTAGCGTTGAGCAGTACTTC. Variable domain in full (rest from reference TRBV19 and TRBJ2-7): DGGITQSPKYLFRKEGQNVTLSCEQNLNHDAMYWYRQDPGQGLRLIYYSQIVNDFQKGDIAEGYSVSREKKESFPLTVTSAQKNPTAFYLCASSLTGTSVEQYFGPGTRLTVT.

This chain's CDR3 is CASSVRQGAMAPLHF. CDR3 nucleotides: TGCGCCAGCAGCGTACGACAGGGGGCTATGGCACCCCTCCACTTT. The chain carries TRBV4-1 and TRBJ1-6, with 10 bases matching TRBD1. CDR3 length equals 15 residues. Losses at the gene ends were 5 bases for V and 11 bases for J; bases not matched to a gene: 9. CDR1 is MGHRA, CDR2 YSYEKL, per germline.

This chain connects TRBV19 to TRBJ1-6; 9 nucleotides align to TRBD1. The CDR3 runs 19 residues. Trimming took 5 bases from V and 4 from J; bases not matched to a gene: 15. Germline CDR1 is LNHDA and CDR2 is SQIVND (reference sequence). CDR3 residues: CASSVRKTGTGIYNSPLHF. The CDR3 DNA is TGTGCCAGTAGTGTGCGGAAGACCGGGACAGGGATTTATAATTCACCCCTCCACTTT.

CDR3 sequence (DNA): TGTGCCAGCAGCTCTGCGGGGATCGGCTACACCTTC. Translating gives CASSSAGIGYTF. The rearrangement links TRBV7-6 to TRBJ1-2; D ambiguous. The CDR3 sequence is 12 residues long. Between the trimmed V and J ends, which lost 4 bases and 8 bases, there was a span of 11 bases. CDR1 SGHVS and CDR2 FNYEAQ come from the germline V gene. Complete variable domain (other parts from reference TRBV7-6 and TRBJ1-2): GAGVSQSPRYKVTKRGQDVALRCDPISGHVSLYWYRQALGQGPEFLTYFNYEAQQDKSGLPNDRFSAERPEGSISTLTIQRTEQRDSAMYRCASSSAGIGYTFGSGTRLTVV.

About this clone: At one end the junction does not follow the germline gene, possibly because of a read error. The V and J genes are TRBV7-9 and TRBJ2-7; a weak D match, TRBD2 (5 bases). Per germline, CDR1 SEHNR and CDR2 FQNEAQ (reference sequence). This CDR3 has 14 residues. CDR3 sequence: CASSFSLFSGSKDF. CDR3 sequence (DNA): TGTGCCAGCAGCTTTTCCCTCTTCAGTGGGAGTAAGGACTTC.

Here the CDR3 DNA reads TGTGCCAGCAGCCAAGGCAGGGGTCAGAGTTCCGAGCAGTACTTC. Its translation is CASSQGRGQSSEQYF. The chain links TRBV14 to TRBJ2-7, with TRBD1 as a possible D gene (6 bases). V dropped 1 base and J dropped 6 bases, with 16 bases sitting between them. This CDR3 has 15 residues. Looked up from germline, CDR1 is SGHDN and CDR2 is FVKESK.

This clone was observed a single time. CDR3 nucleotide sequence: TGTGCCAGCAGCTTAACGACTAGCGCCTACAATGAGCAGTTCTTC. Protein sequence: CASSLTTSAYNEQFF. The rearrangement links TRBV7-6 to TRBJ2-1; 8 positions agree with TRBD2. V was pared by 2 bases and J by 2 bases, with 2 bases of the junction left unmatched. Germline V gene lookup returns CDR1 SGHVS and CDR2 FNYEAQ. CDR3 length equals 15 residues.

The V and J genes are TRBV24-1 and TRBJ2-2; 11 bases map to TRBD2. Germline values: CDR1 KGHDR, CDR2 SFDVKD. V lost 2 bases and J lost 6; bases outside the gene matches: 4. This CDR3 is built from 16 residues. The CDR3 spells CATSDYSGRDSGELFF. In DNA form, the CDR3 reads TGTGCCACCAGTGATTATAGCGGGAGGGACTCCGGGGAGCTGTTTTTT.

This chain uses TRBV6-2 or TRBV6-3 with TRBJ2-5; no definite D call. CDR3 length: 12 amino acids. Germline loops: CDR1 MNHEY, CDR2 SVGEGT. V was trimmed by 0 bases and J by 7 bases, leaving 6 bases between them. CDR3 amino acids: CASSYSPGTQYF. CDR3 sequence (DNA): TGTGCCAGCAGTTACTCACCAGGGACCCAGTACTTC.

This clone was seen a few times. The chain uses TRBV30 and TRBJ1-2; no firm D call. The V gene's germline CDR1 is GTSNPN and CDR2 SVGIG (reference sequence). Trimming cost V 0 bases and J 8 bases, with 10 bases left between them. The CDR3 is made up of 12 amino acids. DNA of the CDR3: TGTGCCTGGAGTGTAGGCCGCGGAGGCTACACCTTC. This codes for CAWSVGRGGYTF.

The V gene is TRBV5-1, the J gene TRBJ2-1, with TRBD1 identical over 9 bases. The V gene's germline CDR1 is SGHRS and CDR2 YFSETQ. The CDR3 spans 20 residues. The junction had 22 bases not matched to a gene; V was cut back by 4 bases and J by 5 bases. Here the CDR3 reads CASSQSLGTGIYPAHNEQFF. In DNA, the CDR3 is TGCGCCAGCAGCCAATCTCTCGGGACAGGGATCTACCCTGCCCACAATGAGCAGTTCTTC.

This chain uses TRBV18 with TRBJ1-1; weak D call: TRBD1 (5 bases). Trimming took 6 bases from V and 3 from J, leaving 11 bases between them. The CDR3 is 13 amino acids. Germline CDR1 KGHSH, CDR2 LQKENI. CDR3 residues: CASSLREDTEAFF. CDR3 coding DNA: TGTGCCAGCTCCCTCAGGGAAGACACTGAAGCTTTCTTT.

The chain has TRBV5-6 and TRBJ2-7; the match to TRBD1 covers 10 bases. V trimming: 2 bases; J trimming: 5 bases; junction bases outside the gene matches: 7. Germline V gene sequence: CDR1 SGHDT, CDR2 YYEEEE. CDR3 length equals 15 residues. The CDR3 protein is CASSFRDRGFHEQYF. In DNA, the CDR3 is TGTGCCAGCAGCTTTCGGGACAGGGGTTTCCACGAGCAGTACTTC.

The chain recombines TRBV28 with TRBJ1-1; D not resolved. The CDR3 covers 10 residues. V lost 5 bases, J lost 7 bases, and 5 bases lay in between. Germline-derived CDR1 and CDR2 are MDHEN and SYDVKM. This CDR3 reads CASSENEAFF. CDR3 sequence (DNA): TGTGCCAGCAGTGAGAATGAAGCTTTCTTT. Complete variable domain (other parts from reference TRBV28 and TRBJ1-1): DVKVTQSSRYLVKRTGEKVFLECVQDMDHENMFWYRQDPGLGLRLIYFSYDVKMKEKGDIPEGYSVSREKKERFSLILESASTNQTSMYLCASSENEAFFGQGTRLTVV.

The sample holds one count of this clone. The genes are TRBV4-1 and TRBJ2-5, with a weak D call TRBD1 (6 bases). Germline CDR1 and CDR2: MGHRA and YSYEKL. V dropped 0 bases and J dropped 6 bases, with 14 bases sitting between them. The CDR3 is 15 amino acids. The CDR3 region is CASSQDRDNEKTQYF. In DNA, the CDR3 is TGCGCCAGCAGCCAAGATCGGGACAACGAAAAGACCCAGTACTTC.